A selection of T cell receptor beta chains follows, all from one sample in a study of T cell responses to AZD1222 COVID-19 vaccine. Profiling relied on immunoSEQ multiplex PCR, and the TCRdb table lists in-frame clones only, not all of them. The sample has roughly 120,000 clones; approximately 85% are singletons. Sequenced material: peripheral blood, taken 28 days after the second AZD1222 dose. These receptors were taken from an adult who received the AZD1222 COVID-19 vaccine. CDR3s leave out the opening cysteine and the closing phenylalanine or tryptophan.

V	J	CDR3
TRBV2	TRBJ1-5	ASRGDGRGRNQPQH
TRBV28	TRBJ2-2	ASNGGARSGELF
TRBV18	TRBJ1-2	ASSPTANYGYT
TRBV6-5	TRBJ1-1	ASITGTNTEAF
TRBV7-9	TRBJ2-5	ASSLVGGAEETQY
TRBV27	TRBJ1-6	ASSTGLASPLH
TRBV3-1/TRBV3-2	TRBJ2-1	ASSQEPSGGSYNEQF
TRBV30	TRBJ2-3	AWAHVPGLRAPDTQY
TRBV12-3/TRBV12-4	TRBJ1-2	ASSLVADGYT
TRBV9	TRBJ1-3	ASSDHGYENTIY
TRBV7-9	TRBJ1-1	ASSAGTGVGTEAF
TRBV9	TRBJ1-4	ASSAGTGFEKLF
TRBV6-5	TRBJ2-7	ASSRTAGAYEQY
TRBV2	TRBJ1-5	ASSGGTAKNQPQH
TRBV3-1/TRBV3-2	TRBJ2-5	ASSRAGGPETQY
TRBV5-8	TRBJ2-1	ASSFGQGFYLNEQF
TRBV3-1/TRBV3-2	TRBJ2-7	ASSQAPRGEQY
TRBV6-6	TRBJ1-3	ASSPDRGPGNTIY
TRBV5-1	TRBJ2-3	ASSLTGADTQY
TRBV12-5	TRBJ1-1	ASGLVRLGAELNTEAF
TRBV28	TRBJ2-5	ASSTPSGGGETQY
TRBV2	TRBJ1-2	ASSPADPYYGYT
TRBV10-1	TRBJ2-2	ASSEMGGAGTTGELF
TRBV5-5	TRBJ1-1	ASSSQPALEAF
TRBV10-3	TRBJ1-5	AAQDPNQPQH
TRBV7-6	TRBJ1-1	ASSFWTGDTEAF
TRBV6-8	TRBJ2-1	ASSYGWNEQF
TRBV19	TRBJ1-6	ASSNGGQVGSPLH
TRBV19	TRBJ2-7	ASSIDSFYEQY
TRBV24-1	TRBJ1-2	ATSAREGHGYT
TRBV15	TRBJ1-1	ATSKETGVNTEAF